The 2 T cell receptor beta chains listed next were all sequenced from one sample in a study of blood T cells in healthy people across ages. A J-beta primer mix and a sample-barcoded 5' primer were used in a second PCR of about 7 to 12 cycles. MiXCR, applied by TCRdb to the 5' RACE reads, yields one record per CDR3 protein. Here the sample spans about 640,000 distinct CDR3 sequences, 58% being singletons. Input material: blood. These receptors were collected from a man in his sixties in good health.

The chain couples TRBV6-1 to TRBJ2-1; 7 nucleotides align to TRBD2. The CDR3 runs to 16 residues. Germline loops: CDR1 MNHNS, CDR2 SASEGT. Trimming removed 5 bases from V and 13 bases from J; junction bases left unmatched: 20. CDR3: CASSPALAAGMETQFF. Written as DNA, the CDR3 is TGTGCCAGCAGTCCAGCGCTAGCGGCCGGCATGGAGACCCAGTTCTTC.

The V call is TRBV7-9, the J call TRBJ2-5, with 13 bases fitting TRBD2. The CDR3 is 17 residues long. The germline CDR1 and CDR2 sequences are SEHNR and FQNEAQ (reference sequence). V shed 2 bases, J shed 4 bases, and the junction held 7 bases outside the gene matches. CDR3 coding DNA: TGTGCCAGCAGCTTAAAGAGACTAGCGGGGGGTTCAGAGACCCAGTACTTC. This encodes CASSLKRLAGGSETQYF.